This note documents a single TCR beta chain sequence. Its antigen remains unidentified. The entry originates in a study of OX40 agonist ivuxolimab in advanced cancers. About the study: Hepatocellular carcinoma, melanoma, renal cell or head and neck cancer was diagnosed in the dose-escalation patients. Study findings and constraints: Among the lowest levels of clonal expansion were found in partial responders at 0.1-3.0 mg/kg.

Sequencing used immunoSEQ multiplex PCR; TCRdb keeps in-frame clones, though not all of them. Among 92,000 or so clones listed, 75% to 90% were seen once. The germline V gene has CDR1 MNHEY and CDR2 SMNVEV (reference sequence). The CDR3 covers 14 residues. Trimming stripped 7 bases from V and 3 bases from J, with 13 bases between. This receptor was identified in an adult with an advanced solid tumor such as melanoma, head and neck, liver or kidney cancer. The specimen comprised CD4+ or CD8+ T cells sorted from blood, sampled in a trial of the OX40 agonist ivuxolimab. This sequence joins TRBV27 and TRBJ2-1; D is possibly TRBD2 (5 bases). The CDR3: CASTFRTGYNEQFF. The CDR3 DNA reads as TGTGCCAGCACCTTCAGGACTGGCTACAATGAGCAGTTCTTC.